The 14 T cell receptor beta chains presented below share a single source sample, sequenced in a study of CD8 T cells in Susac syndrome. An amount of RNA that ranged from roughly 0.45 to 1 ug was reverse transcribed with random hexamers. TCRdb passed the immunoSEQ multiplex PCR reads through MiXCR, listing each CDR3 protein once. The sample yields approximately 170,000 distinct CDR3 sequences, roughly 94% seen once. The sample taken for sequencing was CD4+ T cells from PBMCs. These receptors were taken from a human donor in good health.

The chain is built from TRBV4-2 and TRBJ2-3, with no clear D. Per germline, CDR1 LGHNA and CDR2 YNFKEQ. Between the trimmed V and J ends, which lost 5 bases and 2 bases, there was a span of 26 bases. This CDR3 spans 19 amino acids. Here the CDR3 DNA reads TGTGCCAGCAGCAAAAACGGAATCTCAGGTTTCACCTACACAGATACGCAGTATTTT. It codes for CASSKNGISGFTYTDTQYF.

The DNA for the CDR3 is TGTGCCAGCAGAGCAGCAGACTCCCTCGGGGAGCTGTTTTTT. Translation: CASRAADSLGELFF. The rearrangement joins TRBV25-1 to TRBJ2-2, with D hard to call. V shed 6 bases and J shed 7 bases, with 15 bases lying between them. The CDR3 is 14 amino acids. Germline CDR1 is MGHDK and CDR2 is SYGVNS.

The chain recombines TRBV29-1 with TRBJ2-3; 7 nucleotides match TRBD2. There are 13 residues in the CDR3. The V gene's germline CDR1 is SQVTM and CDR2 ANQGSEA. V dropped 7 bases and J dropped 1; count of bases not matched to a gene: 5. The CDR3 loop reads CSDGLVGTDTQYF. CDR3 nucleotide sequence: TGCAGCGACGGACTAGTGGGCACAGATACGCAGTATTTT.

The V call is TRBV3-1, the J call TRBJ1-3, with D possibly being TRBD1 (5 bases). Germline CDR1 and CDR2: LGHDT and YNNKEL (reference sequence). The V end lost 4 bases, the J end lost 2 bases, and 9 bases lay between the germline ends. This CDR3 has 14 amino acids. The CDR3 DNA follows: TGTGCCAGCAGCCCCCAGGGTACTGGAAACACCATATATTTT. This encodes CASSPQGTGNTIYF.

The rearrangement links TRBV12-3 or TRBV12-4 to TRBJ2-3; tentative D call: TRBD2 (6 bases). The ends were cut back, 10 bases at V and 2 bases at J, with 25 bases in the middle. CDR3 length: 17 residues. DNA for the CDR3: TGTGCCACCTGTCCCGGGACTGCTCTACGTGACACAGATACGCAGTATTTT. Translating it yields CATCPGTALRDTDTQYF.

V gene TRBV5-1 combines with J gene TRBJ2-3; D ambiguous. This CDR3 contains 16 residues. Germline V gene data show CDR1 as SGHRS and CDR2 as YFSETQ. With 0 bases removed from V and 1 base from J, the gap between germline ends came to 12 bases. CDR3 nucleotide sequence: TGCGCCAGCAGCTTGGACCCGACGGACCGCACAGATACGCAGTATTTT. As protein: CASSLDPTDRTDTQYF.

The rearrangement links TRBV2 to TRBJ1-1; D remains ambiguous. Germline assignment: CDR1 SNHLY and CDR2 FYNNEI. Trimming shortened V by 8 bases and J by 9 bases, and 16 bases separated the two germline ends. The CDR3 extends over 12 amino acids. CDR3 nucleotides: TGTGCCAGCGTCCTCATTAACACAAAAGCTTTCTTT. It yields the protein CASVLINTKAFF.

The V gene is TRBV7-2, the J gene TRBJ1-5, with no clear D. V lost 10 bases to trimming and J lost 1 base, with 17 bases between them. The germline CDR1 and CDR2 sequences are SGHTA and FQGNSA. CDR3 length equals 15 residues. CDR3 DNA sequence: TGTGCCACCCGGGCGGGGATTCAAAGCAATCAGCCCCAGCATTTT. It specifies CATRAGIQSNQPQHF.

The CDR3 sequence: CASSLASTGFDEQYF. CDR3 DNA sequence: TGCGCCAGCAGCTTGGCCTCGACAGGGTTCGACGAGCAGTACTTC. The rearrangement links TRBV5-1 to TRBJ2-7, with 7 bases matching TRBD1. In germline, CDR1 is SGHRS, CDR2 YFSETQ. With 0 bases clipped from V and 5 bases from J, the junction kept 8 bases outside the gene matches. The CDR3 is 15 residues long.

This clonotype occurred once. The genes are TRBV7-6 and TRBJ1-2; the D is unclear. V lost 5 bases and J lost 5, with 12 bases in between. CDR1 and CDR2 from the germline V gene are SGHVS and FNYEAQ. The CDR3 runs to 13 residues. The CDR3 DNA sequence: TGTGCCAGCAGCCCCCGGCCCCAGTATGGCTACACCTTC. Its translation: CASSPRPQYGYTF.

The rearrangement joins TRBV7-2 to TRBJ2-3; TRBD2 matches 11 bases. The CDR3 has 14 residues. V shed 2 bases, J shed 6 bases, and the junction held 1 base outside the gene matches. The germline CDR1 and CDR2 sequences are SGHTA and FQGNSA. CDR3: CASSLSSGGDTQYF. The CDR3 bases are TGTGCCAGCAGCTTATCTAGCGGGGGGGATACGCAGTATTTT.

The chain joins TRBV5-1 to TRBJ1-1, with D hard to call. The length of the CDR3 is 15 residues. Germline values: CDR1 SGHRS, CDR2 YFSETQ. V was clipped by 0 bases and J by 1 base, with 10 bases between them. CDR3: CASSLVGEGNTEAFF. CDR3 bases: TGCGCCAGCAGCTTGGTGGGTGAGGGGAACACTGAAGCTTTCTTT.

This clonotype was seen once. This rearrangement joins TRBV11-2 to TRBJ2-1; 8 bases fit TRBD2. Germline assignment: CDR1 SGHAT and CDR2 FQNNGV. V lost 1 base to trimming and J lost 9 bases; unmatched junction nucleotides: 8. CDR3 length equals 15 residues. The CDR3: CASSLAGGPVGEQFF. In nucleotides, the CDR3 is TGTGCCAGCAGCTTAGCGGGGGGGCCGGTAGGTGAGCAGTTCTTC. Together with reference TRBV11-2 and TRBJ2-1, the CDR3 gives the full variable domain: EAGVAQSPRYKIIEKRQSVAFWCNPISGHATLYWYQQILGQGPKLLIQFQNNGVVDDSQLPKDRFSAERLKGVDSTLKIQPAKLEDSAVYLCASSLAGGPVGEQFFGPGTRLTVL.

J is TRBJ2-7 and V is TRBV24-1; D uncertain. The CDR3 spans 13 residues. Trimming removed 5 bases from V and 2 bases from J, with 9 bases in between. Germline V gene data show CDR1 as KGHDR and CDR2 as SFDVKD. In DNA, the CDR3 is TGTGCCACCAGTGGGTGGGATGCCTACGAGCAGTACTTC. Translated, it gives CATSGWDAYEQYF.